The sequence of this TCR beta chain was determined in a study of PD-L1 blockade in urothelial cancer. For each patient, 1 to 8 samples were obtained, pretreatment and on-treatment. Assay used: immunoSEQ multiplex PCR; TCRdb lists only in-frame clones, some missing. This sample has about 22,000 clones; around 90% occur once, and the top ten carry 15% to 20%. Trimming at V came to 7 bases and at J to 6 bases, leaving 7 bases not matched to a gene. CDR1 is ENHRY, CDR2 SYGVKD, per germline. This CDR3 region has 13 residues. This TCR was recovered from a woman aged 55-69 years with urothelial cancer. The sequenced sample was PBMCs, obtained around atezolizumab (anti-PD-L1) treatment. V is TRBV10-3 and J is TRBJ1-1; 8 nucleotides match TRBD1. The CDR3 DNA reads TGTGCCATCATGGAGGCAGGGGGCCCTGAAGCTTTCTTT. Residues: CAIMEAGGPEAFF.